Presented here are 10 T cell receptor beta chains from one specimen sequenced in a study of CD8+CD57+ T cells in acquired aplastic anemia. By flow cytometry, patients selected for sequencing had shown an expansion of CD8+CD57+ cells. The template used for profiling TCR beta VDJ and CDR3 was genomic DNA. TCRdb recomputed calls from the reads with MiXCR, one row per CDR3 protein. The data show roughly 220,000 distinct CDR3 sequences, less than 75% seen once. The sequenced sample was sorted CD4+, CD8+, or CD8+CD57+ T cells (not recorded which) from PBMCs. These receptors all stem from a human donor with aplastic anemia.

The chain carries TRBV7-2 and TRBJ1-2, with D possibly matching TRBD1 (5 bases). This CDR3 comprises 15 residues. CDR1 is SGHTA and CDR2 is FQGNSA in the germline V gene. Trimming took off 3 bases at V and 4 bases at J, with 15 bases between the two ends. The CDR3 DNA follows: TGTGCCAGCAGCTTGGGGCCTAGGGCAGGCTATGGCTACACCTTC. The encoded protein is CASSLGPRAGYGYTF.

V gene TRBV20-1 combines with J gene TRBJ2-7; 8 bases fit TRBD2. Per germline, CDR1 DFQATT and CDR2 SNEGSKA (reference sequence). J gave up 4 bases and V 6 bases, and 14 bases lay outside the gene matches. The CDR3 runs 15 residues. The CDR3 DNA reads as TGCAGTGCCACCAACCGGGAGGGACTGATATACGAGCAGTACTTC. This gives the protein CSATNREGLIYEQYF.

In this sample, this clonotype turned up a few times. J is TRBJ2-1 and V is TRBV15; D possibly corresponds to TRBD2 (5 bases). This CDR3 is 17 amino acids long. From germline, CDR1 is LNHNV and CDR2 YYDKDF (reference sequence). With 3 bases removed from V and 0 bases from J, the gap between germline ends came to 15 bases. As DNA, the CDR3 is TGTGCCACCAGCAGCGTCACTAGTCAGAGCTCCTACAATGAGCAGTTCTTC. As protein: CATSSVTSQSSYNEQFF.

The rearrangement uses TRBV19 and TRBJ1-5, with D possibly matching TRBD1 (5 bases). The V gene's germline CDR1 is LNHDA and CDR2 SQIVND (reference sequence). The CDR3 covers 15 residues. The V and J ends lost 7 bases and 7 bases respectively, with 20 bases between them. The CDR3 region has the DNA TGTGCCAGTAATGAAGGGGTTTCCTACGAGCAGCCCCAGCATTTT. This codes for CASNEGVSYEQPQHF.

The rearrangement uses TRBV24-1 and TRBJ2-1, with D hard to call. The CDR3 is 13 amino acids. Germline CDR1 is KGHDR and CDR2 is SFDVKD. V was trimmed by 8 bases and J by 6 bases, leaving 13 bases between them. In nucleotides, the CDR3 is TGTGCCACCAACCTCCCGGGTTCCAATGAGCAGTTCTTC. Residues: CATNLPGSNEQFF.

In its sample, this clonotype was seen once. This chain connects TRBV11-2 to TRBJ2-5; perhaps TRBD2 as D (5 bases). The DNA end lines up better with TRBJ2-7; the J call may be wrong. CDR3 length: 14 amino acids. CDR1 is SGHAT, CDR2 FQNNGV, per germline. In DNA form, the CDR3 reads TGTGCCAGCAGCTTAGCGTACGGGAATTACGAGCAGTACTTC. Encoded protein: CASSLAYGNYEQYF.

CDR3 bases: TGTGCCAGCAGCCCCTACTTGACAGCGGCGGGCTACACCTTC. Amino acids: CASSPYLTAAGYTF. This rearrangement joins TRBV5-4 to TRBJ1-2, with D perhaps matching TRBD1 (5 bases). The CDR3 covers 14 residues. The germline gives CDR1 SGHNT, CDR2 YYREEE (reference sequence). Trimming shortened V by 4 bases and J by 8 bases, and 18 bases separated the two germline ends.

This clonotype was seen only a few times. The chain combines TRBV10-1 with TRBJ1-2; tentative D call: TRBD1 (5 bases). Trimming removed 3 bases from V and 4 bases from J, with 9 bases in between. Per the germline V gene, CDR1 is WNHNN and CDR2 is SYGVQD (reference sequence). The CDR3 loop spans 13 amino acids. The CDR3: CASSDQGSYGYTF. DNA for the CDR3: TGCGCCAGCAGTGACCAGGGAAGCTATGGCTACACCTTC.

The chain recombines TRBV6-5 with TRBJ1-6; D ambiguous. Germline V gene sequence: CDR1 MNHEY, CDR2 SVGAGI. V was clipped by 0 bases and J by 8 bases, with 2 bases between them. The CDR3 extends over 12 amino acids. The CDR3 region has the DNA TGTGCCAGCAGTTACTCTCATTCACCCCTCCACTTT. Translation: CASSYSHSPLHF.

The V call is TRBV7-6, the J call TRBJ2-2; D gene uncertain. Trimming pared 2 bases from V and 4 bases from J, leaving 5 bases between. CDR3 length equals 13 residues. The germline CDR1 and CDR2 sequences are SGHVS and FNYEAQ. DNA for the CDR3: TGTGCCAGCAGCTTACGACCCACCGGGGAGCTGTTTTTT. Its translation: CASSLRPTGELFF.